This T cell receptor (beta chain) was identified in a study of vaccination effects on CD4 cells after COVID-19. On this clone itself: What it binds is unknown.

The CDR3 has 20 residues. Germline-derived CDR1 and CDR2 are SGHDN and FVKESK. V lost 3 bases to trimming and J lost 0 bases; unmatched junction nucleotides: 12. The ViraFEST assay expanded antigen-specific CD4+ T cells with viral peptide pools before sequencing. After roughly ten days in culture, the CD4+ T cells were isolated. Previously uninfected by SARS-CoV-2, the vaccine recipients also showed negative nucleocapsid antibodies. Every well got around 1.9 million PBMC, which were grown with around 9.2 IU/ml IL-2 and roughly 9.3 ug/ml peptides. Data came from immunoSEQ multiplex PCR; TCRdb stores just in-frame clones and leaves some out. The sample lists some 22,000 clones, roughly 73% occurring once.

Sequences were derived from CD4+ T cells from PBMCs cultured with HCoV-NL63 spike peptides, sampled before COVID-19 vaccination. V usage is TRBV14 and J usage is TRBJ2-6; TRBD2 matches 9 bases. This clonotype was obtained from a human donor who received a COVID-19 vaccine. DNA for the CDR3: TGTGCCAGCAGCCACCCGGGGCTAGCGGGGTCCTTCTCTGGGGCCAACGTCCTGACTTTC. Translated: CASSHPGLAGSFSGANVLTF. The variable domain in full, completed from reference TRBV14 and TRBJ2-6, reads EAGVTQFPSHSVIEKGQTVTLRCDPISGHDNLYWYRRVMGKEIKFLLHFVKESKQDESGMPNNRFLAERTGGTYSTLKVQPAELEDSGVYFCASSHPGLAGSFSGANVLTFGAGSRLTVL.